A selection of T cell receptor beta chains follows, all from one sample in a study of cytomegalovirus exposure and HLA in healthy donors. This table comes from immunoSEQ multiplex PCR, and its TCRdb copy is limited to in-frame clones, with some not included. The table records about 180,000 clones, 70% to 80% of them present only once. The source material was PBMCs. Source of these receptors: a woman aged 60-75 years in good health and CMV-seropositive. Both conserved end residues are part of each CDR3. A D gene is named only where the DNA matches it firmly. Clone sizes are given selectively: once, few, many, or a class where the clone is expanded.

D,V,size,J,CDR3,DNA
TRBD1,TRBV9,once,TRBJ2-5,CASSAFGQGPQETQYF,TGTGCCAGCAGCGCCTTCGGACAGGGCCCTCAAGAGACCCAGTACTTC
TRBD1,TRBV25-1,.,TRBJ1-1,CASRRQGMNTEAFF,TGTGCCAGCAGACGACAGGGAATGAACACTGAAGCTTTCTTT
TRBD1,TRBV7-9,.,TRBJ1-4,CASCPSGTGSEKLFF,TGTGCCAGCTGCCCTTCCGGGACAGGGTCTGAAAAACTGTTTTTT
TRBD2,TRBV5-1,once,TRBJ2-3,CASQGLASTDTQYF,TGCGCCAGCCAGGGACTAGCGAGCACAGATACGCAGTATTTT
TRBD1,TRBV28,.,TRBJ1-2,CASRQGDYGYTF,TGTGCCAGCAGACAGGGGGACTATGGCTACACCTTC
.,TRBV7-9,few,TRBJ1-5,CASSPAGDTYQPQHF,TGTGCCAGCAGCCCCGCGGGGGACACCTATCAGCCCCAGCATTTT
.,TRBV2,.,TRBJ1-1,CASSEEAGMNTEAFF,TGTGCCAGCAGTGAAGAAGCAGGAATGAACACTGAAGCTTTCTTT
TRBD2,TRBV2,.,TRBJ2-1,CASSAVAGDNEQFF,TGTGCCAGCAGTGCGGTAGCGGGAGACAATGAGCAGTTCTTC
TRBD1,TRBV7-2,.,TRBJ1-1,CASSFIGTGSTEAFF,TGTGCCAGCAGCTTCATCGGGACAGGGTCCACTGAAGCTTTCTTT
.,TRBV6-5,.,TRBJ1-3,CASRPGNLPGNTIYF,TGTGCCAGCAGACCAGGGAATCTACCGGGAAACACCATATATTTT
.,TRBV5-1,.,TRBJ1-1,CASSPGQGDTEAFF,TGCGCCAGCAGCCCCGGCCAGGGTGACACTGAAGCTTTCTTT
TRBD1,TRBV2,.,TRBJ1-2,CASSGQGYGYTF,TGTGCCAGCAGCGGACAGGGATATGGCTACACCTTC
TRBD1,TRBV5-8,.,TRBJ2-7,CASSQRTGDRFEQYF,TGTGCCAGCAGCCAAAGGACAGGGGATCGGTTCGAGCAGTACTTC
.,TRBV10-3,.,TRBJ1-2,CAISDGSGTRDTF,TGTGCCATCAGTGACGGTTCCGGGACACGCGACACCTTC
.,TRBV7-9,few,TRBJ2-5,CASSTGETQYF,TGTGCCAGCAGCACGGGGGAGACCCAGTACTTC
.,TRBV6-5,.,TRBJ1-3,CASSRDRDSGNTIYF,TGTGCCAGCAGTCGTGACAGAGACTCTGGAAACACCATATATTTT
.,TRBV9,few,TRBJ2-5,CASSVGGRSDQETQYF,TGTGCCAGCAGCGTAGGGGGCAGGTCGGACCAAGAGACCCAGTACTTC
TRBD1,TRBV6-1,.,TRBJ1-3,CASSRTGGEGNTIYF,TGTGCCAGCAGTAGGACAGGGGGCGAAGGAAACACCATATATTTT
.,TRBV6-4,.,TRBJ1-1,CASKRTGPNTEAFF,TGTGCCAGCAAACGAACAGGACCGAACACTGAAGCTTTCTTT
TRBD1,TRBV30,few,TRBJ2-5,CAYTGVGKTQYF,TGTGCTTATACAGGGGTGGGAAAGACCCAGTACTTC
TRBD1,TRBV2,.,TRBJ1-5,CASRRGTEASQPQHF,TGTGCCAGCAGGAGAGGGACAGAGGCATCTCAGCCCCAGCATTTT
TRBD1,TRBV5-8,.,TRBJ2-5,CASSLGGTGVGKYF,TGTGCCAGCAGCTTGGGGGGCACAGGGGTCGGGAAGTACTTC
.,TRBV28,.,TRBJ1-4,CASSLAQGPNEKLFF,TGTGCCAGCAGTTTAGCACAGGGACCTAATGAAAAACTGTTTTTT
TRBD2,TRBV9,.,TRBJ2-5,CASSPGLAGQETQYF,TGTGCCAGCAGCCCGGGACTAGCGGGACAAGAGACCCAGTACTTC
TRBD2,TRBV6-1,.,TRBJ2-1,CASSDLPAGAGNEQFF,TGTGCCAGCAGTGACCTACCAGCGGGAGCGGGCAATGAGCAGTTCTTC
.,TRBV7-8,.,TRBJ2-7,CASSFGVDGGSYEQYF,TGTGCCAGCAGCTTCGGAGTTGATGGAGGCTCCTACGAGCAGTACTTC
TRBD2,TRBV2,.,TRBJ2-6,CASSLLAGSSGANVLTF,TGTGCCAGCAGTCTCCTAGCGGGAAGCTCTGGGGCCAACGTCCTGACTTTC
TRBD2,TRBV7-2,.,TRBJ2-3,CASSFGSGILGDTQYF,TGTGCCAGCAGCTTTGGGAGCGGGATTCTCGGAGATACGCAGTATTTT
.,TRBV4-2,.,TRBJ2-7,CASSTGSGSYEQYF,TGTGCCAGCAGCACAGGGAGTGGCTCCTACGAGCAGTACTTC
.,TRBV7-9,.,TRBJ1-1,CSSSFSGDTEAFF,TGTTCCAGCAGCTTCTCGGGGGACACTGAAGCTTTCTTT
.,TRBV7-3,.,TRBJ2-5,CASSLTGAWETQYF,TGTGCCAGCAGCTTAACAGGGGCATGGGAGACCCAGTACTTC
.,TRBV10-3,.,TRBJ2-1,CAISVGPEQFF,TGTGCCATCAGTGTGGGGCCGGAGCAGTTCTTC
.,TRBV7-9,.,TRBJ2-3,CASSPLSTDTQYF,TGTGCCAGCAGTCCCCTCAGCACAGATACGCAGTATTTT
TRBD1,TRBV7-6,.,TRBJ1-5,CASSSGGAGNQPQHF,TGTGCCAGCAGCTCAGGGGGCGCTGGCAATCAGCCCCAGCATTTT
TRBD2,TRBV10-3,.,TRBJ2-1,CAISESALAGVNEQFF,TGTGCCATCAGTGAGTCTGCACTAGCGGGAGTTAATGAGCAGTTCTTC
.,TRBV6-1,.,TRBJ1-5,CASSEQGPNQPQHF,TGTGCCAGCAGTGAACAGGGGCCCAATCAGCCCCAGCATTTT
TRBD1,TRBV7-7,.,TRBJ1-1,CASSLGTGPAFF,TGTGCTAGCAGCTTGGGGACAGGGCCAGCTTTCTTT
.,TRBV6-4,once,TRBJ1-2,CASSAASGVYGYTF,TGTGCCAGCAGTGCCGCGAGCGGGGTCTATGGCTACACCTTC
.,TRBV6-5,few,TRBJ2-3,CASSSLLGPDTQYF,TGTGCCAGCAGCTCCCTTCTGGGCCCAGATACGCAGTATTTT
.,TRBV28,few,TRBJ1-3,CASSFRGIGNTIYF,TGTGCCAGCAGTTTTCGGGGTATTGGAAACACCATATATTTT
.,TRBV4-3,.,TRBJ1-2,CASSQYQGHYGYTF,TGCGCCAGCAGCCAATATCAGGGGCACTATGGCTACACCTTC
TRBD1,TRBV5-5,.,TRBJ1-1,CASSLNRGTGRAFF,TGTGCCAGCAGCTTAAACCGGGGGACAGGGAGGGCTTTCTTT
TRBD2,TRBV14,few,TRBJ2-1,CASSQEMGLAGGNEQFF,TGTGCCAGCAGCCAAGAGATGGGACTAGCGGGAGGTAATGAGCAGTTCTTC
TRBD2,TRBV7-2,.,TRBJ2-5,CASSLGGGLQETQYF,TGTGCCAGCAGCTTAGGGGGGGGACTACAAGAGACCCAGTACTTC
TRBD2,TRBV7-2,.,TRBJ2-1,CASSLQGGLDEQFF,TGTGCCAGCAGCTTGCAGGGAGGGTTGGATGAGCAGTTCTTC
TRBD1,TRBV6-1,.,TRBJ2-7,CASSGQGARGAYEQYF,TGTGCCAGCAGTGGACAGGGGGCAAGGGGCGCCTACGAGCAGTACTTC
.,TRBV4-1,once,TRBJ2-2,CASSQVPVPVDTGELFF,TGCGCCAGCAGCCAAGTTCCGGTGCCGGTGGACACCGGGGAGCTGTTTTTT
TRBD2,TRBV7-9,.,TRBJ2-1,CASMVAGHNEQFF,TGTGCCAGCATGGTAGCGGGACACAATGAGCAGTTCTTC
.,TRBV9,.,TRBJ2-2,CASSAYYYWSGTGELFF,TGTGCCAGCAGCGCTTACTATTATTGGTCCGGGACCGGGGAGCTGTTTTTT
.,TRBV7-9,.,TRBJ2-4,CASSSRGKEGKNIQYF,TGTGCCAGCAGCAGTCGTGGGAAGGAGGGCAAAAACATTCAGTACTTC
.,TRBV5-1,.,TRBJ1-2,CASSLAGNGYTF,TGCGCCAGCAGCTTGGCAGGGAATGGCTACACCTTC
.,TRBV27,.,TRBJ2-7,CASSLGGRLIAYEQYF,TGTGCCAGCAGCCTCGGGGGGCGCCTAATTGCCTACGAGCAGTACTTC
TRBD2,TRBV18,.,TRBJ2-7,CASSPAGLALSEQYF,TGTGCCAGCTCACCGGCTGGACTAGCCCTCAGCGAGCAGTACTTC
TRBD2,TRBV7-9,.,TRBJ2-5,CASSPDGTSGRWETQYF,TGTGCCAGCAGCCCAGACGGGACTAGCGGGAGGTGGGAGACCCAGTACTTC
.,TRBV7-9,.,TRBJ1-2,CASSKAHRLTNYGYTF,TGTGCCAGCTCCAAGGCGCACAGATTGACAAACTATGGCTACACCTTC
TRBD1,TRBV5-4,.,TRBJ1-1,CASSTDRGNTEAFF,TGTGCCAGCAGCACGGACAGGGGGAACACTGAAGCTTTCTTT
TRBD1,TRBV2,.,TRBJ1-6,CASSQPTGANSPLHF,TGTGCCAGCTCCCAACCGACAGGGGCCAATTCACCCCTCCACTTT
TRBD2,TRBV28,few,TRBJ2-5,CASSFLGGSEETQYF,TGTGCCAGCAGTTTTCTGGGGGGGTCCGAAGAGACCCAGTACTTC
.,TRBV28,.,TRBJ1-5,CASIAGMGNQPQHF,TGTGCCAGCATAGCAGGGATGGGGAATCAGCCCCAGCATTTT